The clone carrying this T cell receptor (beta chain) has a single count. Its matching antigen is unknown. This CDR3 is 15 amino acids long. The V and J ends lost 0 bases and 11 bases respectively, with 19 bases between them. The germline CDR1 and CDR2 sequences are KGHSY and FQNENV. Healthy Caucasian individuals from Russia aged roughly 6 to 90 served as donors. The sample, roughly 9.1 milliliters of peripheral blood, was drawn from each donor. For the second PCR, which ran for about 6 to 12 cycles, a sample-barcoded 5' primer and a J-beta primer mix were used. Per-sample output comprised a minimum of 3 million paired-end reads containing CDR3. Via MiXCR, TCRdb re-called the 5' RACE reads, giving one row per CDR3 protein. Of roughly 680,000 distinct CDR3 sequences in the sample, around 50% were seen once. These data come from a study of blood T cells in healthy people across ages. Whole-study findings and limits: No one knew whether donors had CMV, which possibly confounded expanded clonotype changes.

V is TRBV16 and J is TRBJ2-5, with a weak D call TRBD2 (5 bases). The TCR was taken from a woman at least 80 years old in good health. What was sequenced was blood. CDR3 DNA sequence: TGTGCCAGCAGCCAATCCTGGATTGGAGTATGGGAGCAGTACTTC. It codes for CASSQSWIGVWEQYF.